This is a list of T cell receptor beta chains from one sample in a study of blood T cell repertoires in COVID-19. Produced via immunoSEQ multiplex PCR; TCRdb's table is partial and in-frame only. The sample lists about 80,000 clones, around 84% occurring once. Sample: peripheral blood. The source is a woman aged 65 to 85 with acute or convalescent COVID-19. CDR3s include the opening cysteine and the closing phenylalanine or tryptophan. A D gene is named only where the DNA matches it firmly.

J: TRBJ2-7
D: .
V: TRBV5-8
CDR3: CASSLYVTAYEQYF

J: TRBJ2-4
D: TRBD1
V: TRBV11-2
CDR3: CASSPRQGIRNIQYF

J: TRBJ2-1
D: .
V: TRBV11-2
CDR3: CASSLSGAYNEQFF

J: TRBJ1-6
D: .
V: TRBV6-4
CDR3: CASSDDRYSPLHF

J: TRBJ2-7
D: .
V: TRBV7-8
CDR3: CASGVGTLYEQYF

J: TRBJ1-1
D: .
V: TRBV15
CDR3: CATSKLGGRNTEAFF

J: TRBJ2-7
D: TRBD2
V: TRBV7-2
CDR3: CASSRTSTYEQYF

J: TRBJ2-3
D: .
V: TRBV27
CDR3: CASSLSGGRPDTQYF

J: TRBJ2-3
D: .
V: TRBV2
CDR3: CASKPPGGQYF

J: TRBJ2-1
D: .
V: TRBV5-1
CDR3: CASSAKRLWALYNEQFF

J: TRBJ2-7
D: TRBD2
V: TRBV7-9
CDR3: CASSLRLAGAQGYEQYF

J: TRBJ1-4
D: .
V: TRBV30
CDR3: CAWSVGLGVPGEKLFF

J: TRBJ2-1
D: TRBD2
V: TRBV9
CDR3: CASSVEVAGGYYNEQFF

J: TRBJ2-5
D: .
V: TRBV7-3
CDR3: CASSTGHEETQYF

J: TRBJ1-5
D: .
V: TRBV6-1
CDR3: CASSEGRNSNQPQHF

J: TRBJ2-7
D: .
V: TRBV9
CDR3: CASSVAVSGLPQQYF

J: TRBJ1-3
D: .
V: TRBV7-6
CDR3: CASSLHSGNTIYF

J: TRBJ2-3
D: TRBD2
V: TRBV3-1/TRBV3-2
CDR3: CASSLALLAGVPDTQYF

J: TRBJ1-5
D: .
V: TRBV18
CDR3: CASSPAQGNQPQHF

J: TRBJ2-1
D: TRBD1
V: TRBV7-9
CDR3: CASSPGTGGNNEQFF

J: TRBJ2-1
D: TRBD2
V: TRBV2
CDR3: CASRVRGTSGRTDYNEQFF

J: TRBJ1-1
D: TRBD1
V: TRBV19
CDR3: CATTGTGDTEAFF

J: TRBJ1-1
D: .
V: TRBV29-1
CDR3: CSVETRLDTEAFF

J: TRBJ1-3
D: TRBD1
V: TRBV6-6
CDR3: CASSLSDRSSGNTIYF

J: TRBJ2-2
D: .
V: TRBV24-1
CDR3: CATRARGGGGELFF

J: TRBJ2-5
D: .
V: TRBV2
CDR3: CASSDLTVKETQYF

J: TRBJ2-2
D: .
V: TRBV24-1
CDR3: CAIRTRTGELFF

J: TRBJ2-5
D: .
V: TRBV6-2/TRBV6-3
CDR3: CASSPTDRYQETQYF

J: TRBJ2-1
D: .
V: TRBV5-8
CDR3: CASGRRRGNEQFF

J: TRBJ1-6
D: TRBD1
V: TRBV5-4
CDR3: CASSLTGADNSPLHF

J: TRBJ2-2
D: TRBD2
V: TRBV2
CDR3: CASSENGRSNTGELFF

J: TRBJ2-7
D: TRBD1
V: TRBV10-3
CDR3: CAISGGQGYSYEQYF

J: TRBJ1-3
D: .
V: TRBV3-1/TRBV3-2
CDR3: CASSQVWRGAKGNTIYF

J: TRBJ1-1
D: TRBD1
V: TRBV9
CDR3: CASSVDRGLNTEAFF

J: TRBJ2-3
D: .
V: TRBV7-9
CDR3: CASNLIADTQYF

J: TRBJ2-7
D: .
V: TRBV6-6
CDR3: CASSYYGVPYEQYF

J: TRBJ2-7
D: TRBD2
V: TRBV29-1
CDR3: CSGGLASEQYF

J: TRBJ1-4
D: TRBD1
V: TRBV30
CDR3: CACSGQVFEKLFF

J: TRBJ2-1
D: .
V: TRBV11-1
CDR3: CASSLGQGIYNEQFF

J: TRBJ2-5
D: .
V: TRBV2
CDR3: CASSLSRGTQYF

J: TRBJ2-1
D: TRBD2
V: TRBV11-2
CDR3: CASSAVLAGFEQFF

J: TRBJ2-5
D: TRBD2
V: TRBV7-2
CDR3: CASSLGSSGKQETQYF

J: TRBJ2-2
D: TRBD1
V: TRBV11-2
CDR3: CASSPHRGPDTGELFF

J: TRBJ2-5
D: .
V: TRBV7-2
CDR3: CASSLVLLETQYF

J: TRBJ2-1
D: TRBD2
V: TRBV24-1
CDR3: CATSDGQRLATNEEQFF

J: TRBJ1-5
D: TRBD1
V: TRBV6-5
CDR3: CASKPDRGLGQPQHF

J: TRBJ1-1
D: .
V: TRBV10-3
CDR3: CAISESSGGTEAFF

J: TRBJ2-1
D: TRBD2
V: TRBV5-1
CDR3: CASSDTSAIPNEQFF

J: TRBJ1-1
D: TRBD1
V: TRBV2
CDR3: CASGKDRGGEKGMNTEAFF

J: TRBJ2-7
D: TRBD2
V: TRBV7-8
CDR3: CASSFLSLAGQTYEQYF

J: TRBJ2-5
D: .
V: TRBV19
CDR3: CASSILSSGSWETQYF

J: TRBJ1-5
D: TRBD1
V: TRBV6-1
CDR3: CASSEGGQITNQPQHF

J: TRBJ2-3
D: .
V: TRBV24-1
CDR3: CATSDPQATDTQYF

J: TRBJ1-1
D: TRBD1
V: TRBV11-2
CDR3: CASSLEGQGAFF

J: TRBJ1-5
D: .
V: TRBV7-6
CDR3: CASSLEPTIIQPQHF